This T cell receptor beta chain was found in a study of blood T cell repertoires in COVID-19. Trimming took off 8 bases at V and 6 bases at J, with 13 bases between the two ends. The CDR3 length is 12 residues. CDR1 and CDR2 (germline): MDHEN, SYDVKM. Assay: immunoSEQ multiplex PCR; the TCRdb copy retains only in-frame clones and omits some. There are 220,000 or so clones in the sample; approximately 90% occur only once, and over 0.75% lies in the top ten. Sequences were obtained from PBMCs or T cells enriched from blood (not recorded which). The V gene is TRBV28, the J gene TRBJ1-2; D ambiguous. The source is a man in his fifties who had been exposed to COVID-19. The CDR3 bases are TGTGCCAGCGCGGTTTCACCCCATGGCTACACCTTC. The encoded protein is CASAVSPHGYTF.